This T cell receptor (beta chain) stems from a study of identifying expanded T cells in peripheral blood. CDR3 length equals 16 residues. The V segment lost 5 bases and the J segment 2 bases; nucleotides outside the gene matches: 10. Per germline, CDR1 LGHNA and CDR2 YNFKEQ. Here immunoSEQ multiplex PCR was the method, and the copy in TCRdb shows in-frame clones only, minus some. The profile shows under 150,000 clones, roughly 80% of them singletons. This sequence was found in a person aged 18 to 69 in good health. The source material was blood. The chain uses TRBV4-2 and TRBJ1-2, with 8 nucleotides matching TRBD1. CDR3 DNA: TGTGCCAGCAGCTCGCATCCGGGACAGGTAAACTATGGCTACACCTTC. It yields the protein CASSSHPGQVNYGYTF.